Below are 5 T cell receptor beta chains sequenced from a single sample in a study of prognosis after radiotherapy for stage I lung cancer (dated by TCRdb to 2020 to 2023). Sequencer: Illumina HiSeq 3000. The TCR beta CDR3 region was amplified from genomic DNA by two rounds of multiplex PCR. In the first PCR round, primers specific to each TRBV and TRBJ gene were used, and the primer sequences were filed in Chinese patent CN105087789A. TCRdb passed the public sequencing reads through fastp at Q25 and MiXCR, retaining productive beta sequences. For every CDR3 protein sequence, its rows merge into one entry that carries the most common genes and DNA. Recorded for this sample are fewer than 35,000 distinct CDR3 sequences; roughly 52% of them occurred a single time. The leading ten clones occupy 16% of the sample. Specimen: PBMCs, collected before or after stereotactic body radiation therapy (not recorded which). The receptors were gathered from a donor aged 50 or older with non-small cell lung cancer.

This clonotype ranks as medium-sized. The chain links TRBV7-2 to TRBJ2-3; 10 positions match TRBD2. Per the germline V gene, CDR1 is SGHTA and CDR2 is FQGNSA. The CDR3 loop spans 17 amino acids. Germline trimming cut 0 bases from V and 3 bases from J; bases unmatched to any gene: 6. Here the CDR3 DNA reads TGTGCCAGCAGCTTAGCCCCTAGCGGGAGCGGGACAGATACGCAGTATTTT. Residues: CASSLAPSGSGTDTQYF.

As for this clonotype: With a much larger clone just one base away, this may be a read error. V usage is TRBV20-1 and J usage is TRBJ2-5; D gene unclear. Trimming took 5 bases from V and 5 from J, leaving 12 bases between them. The CDR3 contains 12 residues. Per germline, CDR1 DFQATT and CDR2 SNEGSKA (reference sequence). DNA for the CDR3: TGCAGTGCTTTGGTTGGTACGGAGACCCAGTACTTC. Encoded protein: CSALVGTETQYF.

This sequence joins TRBV7-9 and TRBJ1-1; 11 positions agree with TRBD1. This CDR3 spans 16 amino acids. CDR1 and CDR2 (germline): SEHNR, FQNEAQ (reference sequence). V was pared by 7 bases and J by 2 bases, with 9 bases of the junction left unmatched. In DNA form, the CDR3 reads TGTGCCAGCATCCCCCGGGACAGGGGGATCAACACTGAAGCTTTCTTT. Amino acid sequence: CASIPRDRGINTEAFF. The full variable domain, completed using reference TRBV7-9 and TRBJ1-1, is DTGVSQNPRHKITKRGQNVTFRCDPISEHNRLYWYRQTLGQGPEFLTYFQNEAQLEKSRLLSDRFSAERPKGSFSTLEIQRTEQGDSAMYLCASIPRDRGINTEAFFGQGTRLTVV.

A word on this clonotype: A single base separates this from a much larger clone, so it may be a read error. This sequence joins TRBV29-1 and TRBJ2-1; no clear D gene. V was pared by 3 bases and J by 15 bases, with 9 bases between. The CDR3 spans 9 residues. CDR1 and CDR2 from the germline V gene are SQVTM and ANQGSEA. The CDR3 protein is CSVEHDRFF. In DNA, the CDR3 is TGCAGCGTTGAGCATGACCGGTTCTTC.

This clonotype is classed as medium-sized. The chain combines TRBV20-1 with TRBJ1-6; D ambiguous. Germline CDR1 and CDR2: DFQATT and SNEGSKA (reference sequence). The V gene lost 0 bases and the J gene lost 7 bases, with 10 bases spanning the gap. This CDR3 comprises 14 residues. As DNA, the CDR3 is TGCAGTGCTAGAGATTGGCAGCGAAATTCACCCCTCCACTTT. Protein sequence: CSARDWQRNSPLHF.